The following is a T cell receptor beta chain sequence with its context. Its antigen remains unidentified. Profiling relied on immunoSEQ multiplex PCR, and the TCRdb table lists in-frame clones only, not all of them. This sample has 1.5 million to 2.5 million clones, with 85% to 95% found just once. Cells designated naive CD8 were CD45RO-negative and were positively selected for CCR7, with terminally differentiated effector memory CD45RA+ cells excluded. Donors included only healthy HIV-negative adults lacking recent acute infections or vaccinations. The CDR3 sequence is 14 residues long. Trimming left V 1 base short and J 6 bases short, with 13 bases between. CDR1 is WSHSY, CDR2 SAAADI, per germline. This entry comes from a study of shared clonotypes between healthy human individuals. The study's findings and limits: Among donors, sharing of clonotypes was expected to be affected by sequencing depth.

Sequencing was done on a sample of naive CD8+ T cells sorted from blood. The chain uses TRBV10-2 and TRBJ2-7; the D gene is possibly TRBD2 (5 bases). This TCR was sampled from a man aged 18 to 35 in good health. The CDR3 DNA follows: TGCGCCAGCAGTGAGTACAGAAGGCTAGCCGAGCAGTACTTC. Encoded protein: CASSEYRRLAEQYF.